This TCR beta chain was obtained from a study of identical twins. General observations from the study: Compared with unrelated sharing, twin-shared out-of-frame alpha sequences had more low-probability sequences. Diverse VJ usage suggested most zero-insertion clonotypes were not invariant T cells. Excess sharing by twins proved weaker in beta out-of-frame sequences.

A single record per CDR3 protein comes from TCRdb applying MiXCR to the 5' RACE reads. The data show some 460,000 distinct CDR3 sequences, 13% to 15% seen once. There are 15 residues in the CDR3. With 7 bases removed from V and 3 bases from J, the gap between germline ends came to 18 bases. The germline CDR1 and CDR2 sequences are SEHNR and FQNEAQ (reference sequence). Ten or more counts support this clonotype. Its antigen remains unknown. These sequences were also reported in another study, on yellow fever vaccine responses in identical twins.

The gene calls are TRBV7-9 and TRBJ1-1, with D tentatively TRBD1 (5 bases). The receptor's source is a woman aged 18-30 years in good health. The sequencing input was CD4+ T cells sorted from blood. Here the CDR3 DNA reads TGTGCCAGCACCAAGGTTTGGGGGTTGGACACTGAAGCTTTCTTT. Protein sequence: CASTKVWGLDTEAFF. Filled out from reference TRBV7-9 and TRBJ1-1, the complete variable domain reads DTGVSQNPRHKITKRGQNVTFRCDPISEHNRLYWYRQTLGQGPEFLTYFQNEAQLEKSRLLSDRFSAERPKGSFSTLEIQRTEQGDSAMYLCASTKVWGLDTEAFFGQGTRLTVV.